Given below is one T cell receptor beta chain in context. Antigen unknown. Profiling relied on immunoSEQ multiplex PCR, and the TCRdb table lists in-frame clones only, not all of them. The sample contains around 120,000 clones, about 94% of which appear only once. Thymus specimens were resections from corrective heart surgery. Corrective surgery for congenital heart defects was being performed on the healthy Finnish infants who served as donors. This sample is part of a study of human thymus T cells. Study observations and caveats: Highly overlapping thymic repertoires in unrelated individuals were reported by related research. Apparent bias marked the V and J gene usage of thymic and blood repertoires.

Trimming removed 4 bases from V and 2 bases from J, with 8 bases in between. Per germline, CDR1 LGHNA and CDR2 YSLEER. The CDR3 extends over 14 amino acids. The chain carries TRBV4-3 and TRBJ2-2, with no clear D. The sequence derives from a boy under two years old with a congenital heart defect but otherwise immunologically healthy. The sequenced material came from thymus tissue. CDR3 amino acids: CASSPDGNTGELFF. The CDR3 region has the DNA TGCGCCAGCAGCCCGGACGGAAACACCGGGGAGCTGTTTTTT.